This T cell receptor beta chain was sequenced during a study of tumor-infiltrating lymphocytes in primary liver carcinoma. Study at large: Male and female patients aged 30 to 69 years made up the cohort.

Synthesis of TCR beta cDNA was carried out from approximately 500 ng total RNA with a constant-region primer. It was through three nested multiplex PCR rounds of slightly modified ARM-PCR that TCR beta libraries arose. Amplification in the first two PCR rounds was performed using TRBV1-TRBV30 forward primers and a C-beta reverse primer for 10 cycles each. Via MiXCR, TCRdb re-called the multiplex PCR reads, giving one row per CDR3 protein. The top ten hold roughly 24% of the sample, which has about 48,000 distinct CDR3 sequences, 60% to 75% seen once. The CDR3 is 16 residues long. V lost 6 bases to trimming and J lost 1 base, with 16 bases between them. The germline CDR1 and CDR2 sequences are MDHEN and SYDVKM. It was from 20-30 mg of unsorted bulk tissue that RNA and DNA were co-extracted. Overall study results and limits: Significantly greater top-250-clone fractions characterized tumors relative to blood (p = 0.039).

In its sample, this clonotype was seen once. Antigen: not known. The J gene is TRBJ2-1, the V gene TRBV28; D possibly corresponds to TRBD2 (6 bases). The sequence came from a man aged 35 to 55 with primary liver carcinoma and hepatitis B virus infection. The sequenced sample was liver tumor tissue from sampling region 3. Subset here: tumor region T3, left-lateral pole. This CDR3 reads CASSSHAGRSYNEQFF. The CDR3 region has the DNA TGTGCCAGCAGCTCTCATGCGGGACGTTCCTACAATGAGCAGTTCTTC.